Listed below are T cell receptor beta chains from one sample, sequenced in a study of cytomegalovirus exposure and HLA in healthy donors. Profiled with immunoSEQ multiplex PCR; TCRdb holds only in-frame clones, not every one. The top ten clones hold 20% to 25% of a sample with roughly 86,000 clones, roughly 67% of them seen once. The sequenced sample was PBMCs. These receptors were collected from a woman in her forties or fifties in good health and CMV-seropositive. Both conserved end residues are part of each CDR3. D genes are given only for firm matches. Not every row has a clone size; where given, it reads once, few, many or a size class.

v_call: TRBV5-4; clone_size: .; j_call: TRBJ1-3; d_call: .; cdr3_nt: TGTGCCAGCAGCTTGTCAGGGGCTGGAAACACCATATATTTT; cdr3_aa: CASSLSGAGNTIYF
v_call: TRBV15; clone_size: .; j_call: TRBJ2-3; d_call: .; cdr3_nt: TGTGCCACCAGCAGTAGCGGTATTAGCGCAGATACGCAGTATTTT; cdr3_aa: CATSSSGISADTQYF
v_call: TRBV23-1; clone_size: few; j_call: TRBJ1-1; d_call: .; cdr3_nt: TGCGCCAGCAGTCAAATAAGTCCTCGGGAGACTGAAGCTTTCTTT; cdr3_aa: CASSQISPRETEAFF
v_call: TRBV5-6; clone_size: many; j_call: TRBJ1-1; d_call: TRBD1; cdr3_nt: TGTGCCAGCAGCTTGGGGGACAGGCGACAAATAGTAGCTTTCTTT; cdr3_aa: CASSLGDRRQIVAFF
v_call: TRBV6-5; clone_size: .; j_call: TRBJ1-2; d_call: TRBD1; cdr3_nt: TGTGCCAGCAGTCCTGGGGACAGCGGGAGGTGGGGCTACACCTTC; cdr3_aa: CASSPGDSGRWGYTF
v_call: TRBV4-1; clone_size: few; j_call: TRBJ2-4; d_call: .; cdr3_nt: TGCGCCAGCAGCCAAGAGGGGGTTACGGGGGTGATAGCCAAAAACATTCAGTACTTC; cdr3_aa: CASSQEGVTGVIAKNIQYF
v_call: TRBV4-1; clone_size: .; j_call: TRBJ2-1; d_call: .; cdr3_nt: TGCGCCAGCGCCTCCGGGGAATACAATGAGCAGTTCTTC; cdr3_aa: CASASGEYNEQFF
v_call: TRBV6-6; clone_size: .; j_call: TRBJ1-1; d_call: .; cdr3_nt: TGTGCCAGCAGGACAGAGATGAACACTGAAGCTTTCTTT; cdr3_aa: CASRTEMNTEAFF
v_call: TRBV6-5; clone_size: .; j_call: TRBJ2-3; d_call: TRBD2; cdr3_nt: TGTGCCAGCAGTTACGGGGGCGGGGGGCGCACAGATACGCAGTATTTT; cdr3_aa: CASSYGGGGRTDTQYF
v_call: TRBV6-1; clone_size: .; j_call: TRBJ1-5; d_call: .; cdr3_nt: TGTGCCAGCATGGGAGGCTTCGATCAGCCCCAGCATTTT; cdr3_aa: CASMGGFDQPQHF